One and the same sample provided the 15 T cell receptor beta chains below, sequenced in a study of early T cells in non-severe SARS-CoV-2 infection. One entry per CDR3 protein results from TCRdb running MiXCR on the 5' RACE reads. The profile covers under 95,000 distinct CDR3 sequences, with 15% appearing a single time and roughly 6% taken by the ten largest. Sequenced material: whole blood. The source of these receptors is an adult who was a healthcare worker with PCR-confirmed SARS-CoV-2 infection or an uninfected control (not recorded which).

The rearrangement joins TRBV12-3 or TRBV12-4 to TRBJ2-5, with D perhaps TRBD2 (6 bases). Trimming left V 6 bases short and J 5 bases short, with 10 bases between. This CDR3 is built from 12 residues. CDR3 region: CASRPAGETQYF. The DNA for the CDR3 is TGTGCCAGCAGACCCGCGGGGGAGACCCAGTACTTC.

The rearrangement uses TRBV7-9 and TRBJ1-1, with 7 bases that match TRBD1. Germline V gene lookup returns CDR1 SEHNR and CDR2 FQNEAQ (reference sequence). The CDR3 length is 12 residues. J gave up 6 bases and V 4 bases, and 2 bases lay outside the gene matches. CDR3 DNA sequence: TGTGCCAGCAGCTCTCAGGGGGCTGAAGCTTTCTTT. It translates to CASSSQGAEAFF.

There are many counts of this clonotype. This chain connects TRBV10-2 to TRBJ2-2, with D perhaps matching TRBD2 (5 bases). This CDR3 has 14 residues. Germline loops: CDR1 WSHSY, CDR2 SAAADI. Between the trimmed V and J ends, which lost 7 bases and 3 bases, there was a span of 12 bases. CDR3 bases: TGCGCCAGCAAGGGAGAGGGAGACACCGGGGAGCTGTTTTTT. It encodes CASKGEGDTGELFF.

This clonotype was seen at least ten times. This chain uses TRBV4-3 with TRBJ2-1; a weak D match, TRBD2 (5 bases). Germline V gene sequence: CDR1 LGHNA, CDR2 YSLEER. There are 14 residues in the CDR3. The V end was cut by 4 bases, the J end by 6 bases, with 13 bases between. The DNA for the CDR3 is TGCGCCAGCAGCCCTGGTCGTGCGGGCAATGAGCAGTTCTTC. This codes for CASSPGRAGNEQFF.

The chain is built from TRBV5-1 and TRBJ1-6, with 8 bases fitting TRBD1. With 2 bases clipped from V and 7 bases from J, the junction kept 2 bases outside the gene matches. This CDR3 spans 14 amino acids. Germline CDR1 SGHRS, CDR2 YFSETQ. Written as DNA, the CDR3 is TGCGCCAGCAGCTTTGACAGGGGCAATTCACCCCTCCACTTT. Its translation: CASSFDRGNSPLHF.

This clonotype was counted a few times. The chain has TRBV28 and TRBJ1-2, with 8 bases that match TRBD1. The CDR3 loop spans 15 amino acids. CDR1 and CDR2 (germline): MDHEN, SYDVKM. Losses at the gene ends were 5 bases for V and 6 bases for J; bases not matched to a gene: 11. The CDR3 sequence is CASSPPGQVFNGYTF. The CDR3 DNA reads TGTGCCAGCAGTCCTCCGGGACAGGTTTTTAATGGCTACACCTTC.

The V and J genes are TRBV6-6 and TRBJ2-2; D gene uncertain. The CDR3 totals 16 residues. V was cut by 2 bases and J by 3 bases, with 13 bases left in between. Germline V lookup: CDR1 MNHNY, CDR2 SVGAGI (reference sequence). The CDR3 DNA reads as TGTGCCAGCAGTTACACCCCCGTGGGTTACACCGGGGAGCTGTTTTTT. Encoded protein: CASSYTPVGYTGELFF.

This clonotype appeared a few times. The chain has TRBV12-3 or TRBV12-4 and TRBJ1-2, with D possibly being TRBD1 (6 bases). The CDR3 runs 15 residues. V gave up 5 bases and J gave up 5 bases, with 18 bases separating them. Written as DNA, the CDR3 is TGTGCCAGCAGTATCCACTTCCGACAGGAGTATGGCTACACCTTC. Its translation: CASSIHFRQEYGYTF.

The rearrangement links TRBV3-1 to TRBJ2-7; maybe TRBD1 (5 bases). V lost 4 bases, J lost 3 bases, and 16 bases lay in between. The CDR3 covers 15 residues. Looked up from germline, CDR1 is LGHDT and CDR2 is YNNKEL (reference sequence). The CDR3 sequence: CASSPTATGIYEQYF. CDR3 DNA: TGTGCCAGCAGCCCAACCGCTACAGGCATCTACGAGCAGTACTTC.

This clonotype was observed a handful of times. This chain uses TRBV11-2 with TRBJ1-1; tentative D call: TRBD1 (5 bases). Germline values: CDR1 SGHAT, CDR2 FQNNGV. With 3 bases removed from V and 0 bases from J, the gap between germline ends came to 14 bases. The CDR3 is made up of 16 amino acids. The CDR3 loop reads CASSFQGFSMNTEAFF. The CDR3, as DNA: TGTGCCAGCAGCTTCCAGGGATTCTCCATGAACACTGAAGCTTTCTTT.

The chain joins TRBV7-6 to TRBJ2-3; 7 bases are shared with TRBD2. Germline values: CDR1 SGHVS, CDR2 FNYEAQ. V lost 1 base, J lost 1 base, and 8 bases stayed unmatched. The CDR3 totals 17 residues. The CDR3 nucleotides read TGTGCCAGCAGCTTAGGACTCCTAGCGGCAGGCACAGATACGCAGTATTTT. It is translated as CASSLGLLAAGTDTQYF.

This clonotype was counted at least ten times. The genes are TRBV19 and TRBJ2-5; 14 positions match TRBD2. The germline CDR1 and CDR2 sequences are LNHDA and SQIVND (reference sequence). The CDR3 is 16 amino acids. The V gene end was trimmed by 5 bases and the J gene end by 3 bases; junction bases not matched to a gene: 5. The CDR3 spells CASSPKTSGREETQYF. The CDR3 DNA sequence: TGTGCCAGTAGTCCGAAGACTAGCGGGAGGGAAGAGACCCAGTACTTC.

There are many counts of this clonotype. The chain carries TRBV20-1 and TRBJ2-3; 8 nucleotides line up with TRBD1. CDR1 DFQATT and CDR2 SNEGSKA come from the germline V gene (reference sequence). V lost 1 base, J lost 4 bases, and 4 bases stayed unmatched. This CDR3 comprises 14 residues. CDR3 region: CSARGTGLADTQYF. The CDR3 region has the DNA TGCAGTGCTAGAGGGACAGGGCTTGCAGATACGCAGTATTTT.

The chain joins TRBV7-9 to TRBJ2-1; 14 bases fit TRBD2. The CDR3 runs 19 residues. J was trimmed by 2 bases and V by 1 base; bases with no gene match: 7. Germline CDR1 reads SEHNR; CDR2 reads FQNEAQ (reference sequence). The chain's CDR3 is CASSLGGLAGAPTYNEQFF. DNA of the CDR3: TGTGCCAGCAGCTTAGGGGGACTAGCGGGAGCGCCAACCTACAATGAGCAGTTCTTC.

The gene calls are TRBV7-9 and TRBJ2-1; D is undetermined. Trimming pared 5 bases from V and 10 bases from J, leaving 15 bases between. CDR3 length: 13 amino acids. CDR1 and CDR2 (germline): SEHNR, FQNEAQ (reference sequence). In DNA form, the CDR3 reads TGTGCCAGCAGCCGAGACCCGGGCCTCGAGCAGTTCTTC. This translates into CASSRDPGLEQFF.